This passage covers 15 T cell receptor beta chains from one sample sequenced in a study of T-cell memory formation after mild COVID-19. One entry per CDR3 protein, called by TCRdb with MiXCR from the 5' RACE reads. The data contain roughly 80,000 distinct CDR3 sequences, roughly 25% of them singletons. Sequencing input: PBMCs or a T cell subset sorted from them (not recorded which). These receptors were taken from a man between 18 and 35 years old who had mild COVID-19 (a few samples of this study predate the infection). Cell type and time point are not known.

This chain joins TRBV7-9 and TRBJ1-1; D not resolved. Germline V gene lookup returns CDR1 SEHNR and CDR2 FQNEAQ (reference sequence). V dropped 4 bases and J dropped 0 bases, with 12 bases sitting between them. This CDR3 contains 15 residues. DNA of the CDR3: TGTGCCAGCAGCTACGCCCCGCTTCTGAACACTGAAGCTTTCTTT. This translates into CASSYAPLLNTEAFF.

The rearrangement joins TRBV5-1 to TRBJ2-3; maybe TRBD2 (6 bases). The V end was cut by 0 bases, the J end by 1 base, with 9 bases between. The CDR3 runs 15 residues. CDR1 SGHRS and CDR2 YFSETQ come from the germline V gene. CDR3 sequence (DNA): TGCGCCAGCAGCTTGGTTGGCGGGGGCACAGATACGCAGTATTTT. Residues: CASSLVGGGTDTQYF.

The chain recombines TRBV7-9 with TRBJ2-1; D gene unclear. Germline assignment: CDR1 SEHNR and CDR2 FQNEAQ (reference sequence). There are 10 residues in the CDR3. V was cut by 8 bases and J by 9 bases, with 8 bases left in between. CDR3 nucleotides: TGTGCCAGCGGCCTATTTGAGCAGTTCTTC. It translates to CASGLFEQFF.

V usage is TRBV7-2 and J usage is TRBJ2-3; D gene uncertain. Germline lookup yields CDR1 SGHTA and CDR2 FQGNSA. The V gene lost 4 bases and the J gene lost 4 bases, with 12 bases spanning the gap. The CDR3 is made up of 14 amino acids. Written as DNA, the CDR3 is TGTGCCAGCAGCTCCTCAGTTAGGGCAGATACGCAGTATTTT. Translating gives CASSSSVRADTQYF.

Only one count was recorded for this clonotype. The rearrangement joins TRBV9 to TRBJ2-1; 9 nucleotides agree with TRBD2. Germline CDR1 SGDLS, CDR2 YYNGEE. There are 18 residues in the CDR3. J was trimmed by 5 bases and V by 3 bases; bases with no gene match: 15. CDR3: CASSGRGLSGGPDNEQFF. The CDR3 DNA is TGTGCCAGCAGCGGTCGGGGACTCAGCGGGGGGCCTGACAATGAGCAGTTCTTC.

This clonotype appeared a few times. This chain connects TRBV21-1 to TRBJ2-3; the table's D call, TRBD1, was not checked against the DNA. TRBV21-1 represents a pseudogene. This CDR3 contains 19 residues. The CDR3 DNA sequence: TGTGCCAGCAGCTCCACCGGGACCTACCTTTGGGGAACACAAGATACGCAGTATTTT. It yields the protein CASSSTGTYLWGTQDTQYF.

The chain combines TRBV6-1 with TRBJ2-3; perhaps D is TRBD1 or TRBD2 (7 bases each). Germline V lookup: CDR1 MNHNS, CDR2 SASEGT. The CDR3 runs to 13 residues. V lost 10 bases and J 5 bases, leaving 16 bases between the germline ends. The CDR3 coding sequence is TGTGCCACAAGGGGCAGGGGGGGAGATACGCAGTATTTT. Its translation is CATRGRGGDTQYF.

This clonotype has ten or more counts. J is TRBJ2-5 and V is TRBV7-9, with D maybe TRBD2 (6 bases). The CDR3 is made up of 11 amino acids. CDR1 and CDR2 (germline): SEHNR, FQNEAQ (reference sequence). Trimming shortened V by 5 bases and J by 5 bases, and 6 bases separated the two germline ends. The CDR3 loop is CASSRGETQYF. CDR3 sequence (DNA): TGTGCCAGCAGCCGGGGGGAGACCCAGTACTTC.

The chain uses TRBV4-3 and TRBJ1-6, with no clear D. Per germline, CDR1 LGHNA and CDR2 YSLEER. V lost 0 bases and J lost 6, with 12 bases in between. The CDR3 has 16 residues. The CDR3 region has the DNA TGCGCCAGCAGCCAAGATTCTGCCCGGATTAATTCACCCCTCCACTTT. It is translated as CASSQDSARINSPLHF.

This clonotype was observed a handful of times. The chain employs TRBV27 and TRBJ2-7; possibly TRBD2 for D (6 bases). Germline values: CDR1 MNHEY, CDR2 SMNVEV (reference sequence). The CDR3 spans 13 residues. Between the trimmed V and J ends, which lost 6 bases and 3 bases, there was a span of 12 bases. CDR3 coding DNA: TGTGCCAGCAGCCGGGGTAGCGGCTACGAGCAGTACGTC. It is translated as CASSRGSGYEQYV.

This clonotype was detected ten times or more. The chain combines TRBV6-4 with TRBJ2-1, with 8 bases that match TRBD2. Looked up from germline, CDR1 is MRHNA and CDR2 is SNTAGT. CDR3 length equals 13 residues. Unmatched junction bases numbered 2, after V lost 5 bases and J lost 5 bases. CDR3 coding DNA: TGTGCCAGCAGTCCGACTAGCGACAATGAGCAGTTCTTC. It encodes CASSPTSDNEQFF.

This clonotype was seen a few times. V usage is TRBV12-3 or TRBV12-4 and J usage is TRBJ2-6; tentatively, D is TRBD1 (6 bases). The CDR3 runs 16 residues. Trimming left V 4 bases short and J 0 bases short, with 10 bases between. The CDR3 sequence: CASSSDSFSGANVLTF. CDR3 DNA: TGTGCCAGCAGTTCGGACAGTTTCTCTGGGGCCAACGTCCTGACTTTC.

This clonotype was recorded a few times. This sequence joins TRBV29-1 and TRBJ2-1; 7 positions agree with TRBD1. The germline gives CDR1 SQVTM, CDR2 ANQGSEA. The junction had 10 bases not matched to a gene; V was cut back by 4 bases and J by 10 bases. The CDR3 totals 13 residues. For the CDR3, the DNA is TGCAGCGTTGTAGTGCAGGGGGTCCACGAGCAGTTCTTC. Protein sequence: CSVVVQGVHEQFF.

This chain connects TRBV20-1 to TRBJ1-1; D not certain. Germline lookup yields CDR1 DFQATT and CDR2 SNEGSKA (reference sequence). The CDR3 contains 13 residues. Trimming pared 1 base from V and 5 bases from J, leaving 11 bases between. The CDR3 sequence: CSARVGVRTEAFF. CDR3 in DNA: TGCAGTGCTAGAGTCGGGGTGAGGACTGAAGCTTTCTTT.

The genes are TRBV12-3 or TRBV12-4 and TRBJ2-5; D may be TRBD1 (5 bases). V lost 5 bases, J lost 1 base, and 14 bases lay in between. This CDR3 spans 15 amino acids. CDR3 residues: CASSKARQSQETQYF. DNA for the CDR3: TGTGCCAGCAGTAAAGCCCGACAGTCCCAAGAGACCCAGTACTTC.